These 22 T cell receptor beta chains were all obtained from the same sample, sequenced in a study of PD-L1 blockade in urothelial cancer. Method: immunoSEQ multiplex PCR; TCRdb's copy keeps in-frame clones and lacks some. The data show 65,000 to 80,000 clones, approximately 87% seen once. Sample time point: pretreatment peripheral blood. Source: PBMCs, taken around atezolizumab (anti-PD-L1) treatment. All receptors derive from a man aged 65 to 79 with urothelial cancer.

The J gene is TRBJ2-1, the V gene TRBV5-1; TRBD1 matches at 9 bases. Germline V gene data show CDR1 as SGHRS and CDR2 as YFSETQ. With 3 bases clipped from V and 4 bases from J, the junction kept 8 bases outside the gene matches. This CDR3 spans 16 amino acids. DNA of the CDR3: TGCGCCAGCAGCTCGAGCGGGACAGGGTCTTACAATGAGCAGTTCTTC. It specifies CASSSSGTGSYNEQFF.

The rearrangement uses TRBV19 and TRBJ2-2, with 10 bases matching TRBD2. Germline CDR1 and CDR2: LNHDA and SQIVND (reference sequence). The trim removed 4 bases at V and 5 bases at J, leaving 16 bases unmatched. The CDR3 length is 19 residues. As DNA, the CDR3 is TGTGCCAGTAGTAGGTCGAGCGGGAGGGCCTATAGAGGAACCGGGGAGCTGTTTTTT. Amino acid sequence: CASSRSSGRAYRGTGELFF.

A few counts support this clone. The chain links TRBV28 to TRBJ1-2; 8 nucleotides match TRBD1. CDR3 size: 17 residues. J gave up 5 bases and V 3 bases, and 14 bases lay outside the gene matches. Germline V gene sequence: CDR1 MDHEN, CDR2 SYDVKM. CDR3 region: CASSFRQGAMRSYGYTF. The CDR3 DNA is TGTGCCAGCAGTTTTCGCCAGGGGGCAATGCGTTCATATGGCTACACCTTC.

The gene calls are TRBV5-5 and TRBJ2-7; 11 positions match TRBD1. CDR3 size: 15 residues. Germline assignment: CDR1 SGHKS and CDR2 YYEKEE (reference sequence). With V trimmed by 4 bases and J by 1 base, 4 bases remained unmatched. CDR3 protein: CASSIGQGASYEQYF. The DNA for the CDR3 is TGTGCCAGCAGCATAGGACAGGGGGCATCCTACGAGCAGTACTTC.

The V and J genes are TRBV11-2 and TRBJ1-1, with TRBD1 identical over 8 bases. CDR1 is SGHAT, CDR2 FQNNGV, per germline. The CDR3 extends over 17 amino acids. With 5 bases clipped from V and 0 bases from J, the junction kept 11 bases outside the gene matches. This CDR3 reads CASSTRSTGVMNTEAFF. Written as DNA, the CDR3 is TGTGCCAGCAGCACCCGATCGACAGGGGTTATGAACACTGAAGCTTTCTTT.

The chain has TRBV4-1 and TRBJ2-3; 9 bases align to TRBD2. This CDR3 is 18 amino acids long. Germline V gene data show CDR1 as MGHRA and CDR2 as YSYEKL. The junction had 22 bases not matched to a gene; V was cut back by 8 bases and J by 7 bases. The CDR3 protein is CASRSFTSGPSVPNTQYF. The CDR3 DNA reads as TGCGCCAGCCGATCCTTTACTAGCGGGCCCTCCGTCCCAAATACGCAGTATTTT.

CDR3 amino acids: CASSLGPLAGGPGNTGELFF. DNA of the CDR3: TGCGCCAGCAGCTTGGGTCCCCTAGCGGGAGGGCCCGGGAACACCGGGGAGCTGTTTTTT. The chain uses TRBV5-1 and TRBJ2-2, with 12 bases aligning to TRBD2. V lost 0 bases and J lost 1; bases outside the gene matches: 10. The CDR3 sequence is 20 residues long. Germline values: CDR1 SGHRS, CDR2 YFSETQ.

The CDR3 region has the DNA TGTGCCAGCGACTCTAGCGGGGGCTCCTACGAGCAGTACTTC. Translated, it gives CASDSSGGSYEQYF. This rearrangement joins TRBV6-1 to TRBJ2-7, with TRBD2 identical over 10 bases. With 8 bases clipped from V and 0 bases from J, the junction kept 4 bases outside the gene matches. This CDR3 has 14 amino acids. Looked up from germline, CDR1 is MNHNS and CDR2 is SASEGT.

The rearrangement uses TRBV5-1 and TRBJ2-4, with 9 bases aligning to TRBD1. This CDR3 contains 14 residues. Germline lookup yields CDR1 SGHRS and CDR2 YFSETQ. The trim removed 3 bases at V and 9 bases at J, leaving 7 bases unmatched. CDR3 residues: CASSWGQGSFIQYF. The DNA for the CDR3 is TGCGCCAGCAGCTGGGGACAGGGTAGTTTCATTCAGTACTTC.

The V and J genes are TRBV6-1 and TRBJ2-2; no clear D. Germline V gives CDR1 MNHNS, CDR2 SASEGT. CDR3 length: 14 amino acids. Trimming left V 7 bases short and J 2 bases short, with 11 bases between. Here the CDR3 reads CASNETPNTGELFF. The DNA for the CDR3 is TGTGCCAGCAACGAGACACCAAACACCGGGGAGCTGTTTTTT.

The genes are TRBV28 and TRBJ2-3; D is ambiguous. Germline V lookup: CDR1 MDHEN, CDR2 SYDVKM. The CDR3 is 12 residues long. Trimming removed 5 bases at V and 8 bases at J, with 11 bases between. In nucleotides, the CDR3 is TGTGCCAGCAGTCCCTTACTTGGTACGCAGTATTTT. Amino acid sequence: CASSPLLGTQYF.

This clone is a singleton in its sample. V gene TRBV19 combines with J gene TRBJ2-5, with 9 bases fitting TRBD1. V dropped 6 bases and J dropped 6; count of bases not matched to a gene: 11. Germline V CDR1 and CDR2: LNHDA, SQIVND (reference sequence). The CDR3 extends over 15 amino acids. CDR3 amino acids: CASSRGTGRRKTQYF. Here the CDR3 DNA reads TGTGCCAGTAGCCGAGGGACAGGGCGGAGGAAGACCCAGTACTTC.

The rearrangement links TRBV7-7 to TRBJ2-5, with TRBD2 identical over 11 bases. There are 15 residues in the CDR3. The J segment lost 5 bases and the V segment lost 5 bases, leaving 7 bases of the junction unmatched. The germline V gene has CDR1 SSHAT and CDR2 FNYEAQ (reference sequence). CDR3 DNA: TGTGCCAGCAGCATTAGCGGGAGGGCCGGGGAGACCCAGTACTTC. As protein: CASSISGRAGETQYF.

CDR3 amino acids: CASSLGQDSNEQYF. In DNA form, the CDR3 reads TGTGCCAGCTCACTCGGACAGGATTCCAACGAGCAGTACTTC. J is TRBJ2-7 and V is TRBV18, with 7 bases matching TRBD1. The germline V gene has CDR1 KGHSH and CDR2 LQKENI. V shed 4 bases and J 5 bases; nucleotides not matched to a gene: 8. The CDR3 covers 14 residues.

Only one count was recorded for this clone. The CDR3: CASRLGAENTIYF. CDR3 sequence (DNA): TGTGCCAGCAGACTTGGAGCTGAAAACACCATATATTTT. The chain combines TRBV28 with TRBJ1-3; D is uncertain. Trimming pared 6 bases from V and 6 bases from J, leaving 12 bases between. Germline values: CDR1 MDHEN, CDR2 SYDVKM. The CDR3 has 13 residues. The whole variable domain, remainder taken from reference TRBV28 and TRBJ1-3, is DVKVTQSSRYLVKRTGEKVFLECVQDMDHENMFWYRQDPGLGLRLIYFSYDVKMKEKGDIPEGYSVSREKKERFSLILESASTNQTSMYLCASRLGAENTIYFGEGSWLTVV.

This rearrangement joins TRBV5-1 to TRBJ2-6; 11 bases agree with TRBD1. Germline loops: CDR1 SGHRS, CDR2 YFSETQ. CDR3 length: 19 amino acids. The J segment lost 0 bases and the V segment lost 4 bases, leaving 9 bases of the junction unmatched. CDR3 coding DNA: TGCGCCAGCAGCCCGAGGGACAGGGGGAGTGCCTCTGGGGCCAACGTCCTGACTTTC. It is translated as CASSPRDRGSASGANVLTF.

The J gene is TRBJ2-4, the V gene TRBV2, with 10 bases matching TRBD1. The CDR3 sequence is 14 residues long. The trim removed 3 bases at V and 7 bases at J, leaving 3 bases unmatched. Germline-derived CDR1 and CDR2 are SNHLY and FYNNEI. As DNA, the CDR3 is TGTGCCAGCAGTGATAGGACAGGGGGGAACATTCAGTACTTC. Translated, it gives CASSDRTGGNIQYF.

Concerning this clone itself: Other DNA sequences in the sample encode the same CDR3. The V and J genes are TRBV9 and TRBJ2-7; 9 bases agree with TRBD2. Germline-derived CDR1 and CDR2 are SGDLS and YYNGEE. This CDR3 is 14 amino acids long. Unmatched junction bases numbered 3, after V lost 3 bases and J lost 2 bases. The CDR3 bases are TGTGCCAGCAGCGCGGGACTAGCAGCCTACGAGCAGTACTTC. Protein: CASSAGLAAYEQYF. Variable domain in full (rest from reference TRBV9 and TRBJ2-7): DSGVTQTPKHLITATGQRVTLRCSPRSGDLSVYWYQQSLDQGLQFLIQYYNGEERAKGNILERFSAQQFPDLHSELNLSSLELGDSALYFCASSAGLAAYEQYFGPGTRLTVT.

The chain has TRBV18 and TRBJ1-4; the D is unclear. CDR1 is KGHSH and CDR2 is LQKENI in the germline V gene. V was clipped by 3 bases and J by 0 bases, with 5 bases between them. The CDR3 consists of 14 residues. This CDR3 reads CASSPGATNEKLFF. DNA of the CDR3: TGTGCCAGCTCACCCGGAGCAACTAATGAAAAACTGTTTTTT.

This sequence joins TRBV6-1 and TRBJ2-2; 8 bases match TRBD2. CDR3 length: 15 amino acids. The germline V gene has CDR1 MNHNS and CDR2 SASEGT. The J segment lost 6 bases and the V segment lost 5 bases, leaving 8 bases of the junction unmatched. CDR3 loop: CASSLSGRGAGELFF. The CDR3 region has the DNA TGTGCCAGCAGTCTCAGCGGGAGAGGGGCCGGGGAGCTGTTTTTT.

This clone appeared a single time. The CDR3 here is CASSLNIAGSSTDTQYF. CDR3 in DNA: TGCGCCAGCAGCTTAAACATAGCGGGCTCTAGCACAGATACGCAGTATTTT. This rearrangement joins TRBV5-1 to TRBJ2-3; 7 bases are shared with TRBD2. The germline V gene has CDR1 SGHRS and CDR2 YFSETQ. V was clipped by 2 bases and J by 0 bases; unmatched bases: 9. The CDR3 has 17 amino acids.

The chain combines TRBV28 with TRBJ2-1; TRBD2 aligns across 10 bases. In germline, CDR1 is MDHEN, CDR2 SYDVKM. J gave up 8 bases and V 2 bases, and 6 bases lay outside the gene matches. The CDR3 runs 15 residues. The CDR3 DNA is TGTGCCAGCAGTTTACTAGCGGGAGCGAAGGATGAGCAGTTCTTC. As protein: CASSLLAGAKDEQFF.